A selection of T cell receptor beta chains follows, all from one sample in a study of regulatory T cells in long-lasting Graves disease. TCRdb re-called the multiplex PCR reads through MiXCR, storing one row per CDR3 protein. The repertoire includes around 480,000 distinct CDR3 sequences, roughly 15% of them detected once, and 12% sits in the top ten. The sample was also reused in another study, on T cells in Graves' hyperthyroidism and ophthalmopathy.

This specimen was peripheral blood mononuclear cells (PBMCs), taken at new diagnosis, from a patient treated with antithyroid drugs. These TCRs come from a man aged 35 to 55 with Graves disease. Each CDR3 is given with its conserved first and last residue. A D gene is named only where the DNA matches it firmly. For some rows the clone size is stated as once, few or many, or as a class when expanded; others skip it.

15	TRBV4-1	.	TRBJ1-4	.	TGCGCCAGCAGCCTAGGCCCTGCAACTAATGAAAAACTGTTTTTT	CASSLGPATNEKLFF
14	TRBV6-1	few	TRBJ1-4	TRBD1	TGTGCCAGCAGCCCACAGGGGCAGGATGAAAAACTGTTTTTT	CASSPQGQDEKLFF
16	TRBV5-1	.	TRBJ2-5	TRBD2	TGCGCCAGCAGCTTGGAAGGGACTGGCGGGAGCGAGACCCAGTACTTC	CASSLEGTGGSETQYF
15	TRBV28	many	TRBJ2-1	TRBD1	TGTGCCACTGCCGAAGAGACAGGGGGCTACAATGAGCAGTTCTTC	CATAEETGGYNEQFF
14	TRBV2	.	TRBJ2-7	TRBD2	TGTGCCAGCAGCGCGGGACTAGCGGGTTGGGAGCAGTACTTC	CASSAGLAGWEQYF
14	TRBV11-3	many	TRBJ2-1	TRBD2	TGTGCCAGCAGCTCGTGGCGGGAGGGGAATGAGCAGTTCTTC	CASSSWREGNEQFF
15	TRBV20-1	few	TRBJ2-7	TRBD1	TGCAGTGCTCCCGGTGGAGGGACAGGGGGCTACGAGCAGTACTTC	CSAPGGGTGGYEQYF
13	TRBV7-9	many	TRBJ1-5	.	TGTGCCAGCAGCCTGGACAGTTATCAGCCCCAGCATTTT	CASSLDSYQPQHF
13	TRBV30	many	TRBJ1-1	.	TGTGCCTGGATCGTAAGGCTGCACACTGAAGCTTTCTTT	CAWIVRLHTEAFF
15	TRBV28	few	TRBJ1-4	.	TGTGCCAGCAGTTTATTGTTCGCAACTAATGAAAAACTGTTTTTT	CASSLLFATNEKLFF
15	TRBV6-2/TRBV6-3	.	TRBJ2-1	.	TGTGCCAGCAGTTATGGGGGTCCTCCGTCAAATGAGCAGTTCTTC	CASSYGGPPSNEQFF
15	TRBV6-1	many	TRBJ2-7	TRBD2	TGTGCCAGCAGTGAAGGGGGGGGAGGTTCCTACGAGCAGTACTTC	CASSEGGGGSYEQYF
13	TRBV28	.	TRBJ2-1	.	TGTGCCAGCAGTTTCAGGAAGGCCATGTGGGTGTTCTTC	CASSFRKAMWVFF
12	TRBV5-1	few	TRBJ2-3	TRBD1	TGTGCCAGCAGCGACAGGGGAGATACGCAGTATTTT	CASSDRGDTQYF
14	TRBV28	many	TRBJ2-7	.	TGTGCCAGCAACGATGGGGGGTACTCCTACGAGCAGTACTTC	CASNDGGYSYEQYF
16	TRBV13	few	TRBJ2-2	TRBD2	TGTGCCAGCAGTTGGGGGGGAACTGAAGTATCCGGGGAGCTGTTTTTT	CASSWGGTEVSGELFF
13	TRBV28	many	TRBJ1-2	.	TGTGCCAGCAGTTTCAATGAGGGAACGGGCTACACCTTC	CASSFNEGTGYTF
15	TRBV3-1	.	TRBJ1-2	.	TGTGCCAGCAGCCACCGGGTCCTACGTCGGGATGGCTACACCTTC	CASSHRVLRRDGYTF
15	TRBV9	.	TRBJ1-1	.	TGTGCCAGCAGCGTAGGGAGGGTCGGAGACACTGAAGCTTTCTTT	CASSVGRVGDTEAFF
17	TRBV2	once	TRBJ2-3	TRBD2	TGTGCCAGCAGCCCGCGGGGGGGTGGGGGGAGCCCAGATACGCAGTATTTT	CASSPRGGGGSPDTQYF
15	TRBV6-5	many	TRBJ2-7	.	TGTGCCAGCAGTTACCGGGCCGGCGGGGACCACGAGCAGTACTTC	CASSYRAGGDHEQYF
14	TRBV10-3	.	TRBJ2-3	TRBD2	TGTGCCATCAGGACTGGCGGGAGAACAGATACGCAGTATTTT	CAIRTGGRTDTQYF
15	TRBV6-2/TRBV6-3	many	TRBJ1-5	TRBD1	TGTGCCAGCAGCGAAAGGACAGGGCGGAATCAGCCCCAGCATTTT	CASSERTGRNQPQHF
15	TRBV28	few	TRBJ2-1	.	TGTGCCAGCAAGCGGGACAACGGGTATTACAATGAGCAGTTCTTC	CASKRDNGYYNEQFF
15	TRBV2	.	TRBJ2-3	TRBD2	TGTGCCAGCAGCCTAGCGGGAGGACACACAGATACGCAGTATTTT	CASSLAGGHTDTQYF
12	TRBV6-5	few	TRBJ1-1	.	TGTGCCAGCAGTTTACAGGCCGCTGGGGCTTTCTTT	CASSLQAAGAFF
11	TRBV5-6	many	TRBJ2-7	.	TGTGCCAGCAGCGTCGGCTTCGAGCAGTACTTC	CASSVGFEQYF
13	TRBV20-1	many	TRBJ2-7	.	TGCAGTGCTAGAGGCGGGGTCGGCTACGAGCAGTACTTC	CSARGGVGYEQYF
16	TRBV7-9	many	TRBJ2-5	.	TGTGCCAGCAGCACAAAGCGACAGGTCATTCAAGAGACCCAGTACTTC	CASSTKRQVIQETQYF
15	TRBV29-1	.	TRBJ2-3	.	TGCAGCGTTGAAGATTGGCGGGACAGCACAGATACGCAGTATTTT	CSVEDWRDSTDTQYF
12	TRBV29-1	many	TRBJ2-1	TRBD2	TGCAGCGGCCGACTAGCAGTTGATGAGCAGTTCTTC	CSGRLAVDEQFF
13	TRBV2	many	TRBJ2-5	TRBD1	TGTGCCAGACAAAAGACAGGGGGAGAGACCCAGTACTTC	CARQKTGGETQYF
14	TRBV12-3/TRBV12-4	few	TRBJ2-5	.	TGTGCCAGCAGTCGGGAGTTCCCCCGGGAGACCCAGTACTTC	CASSREFPRETQYF
14	TRBV7-3	many	TRBJ2-1	TRBD2	TGTGCCAGCAGCTTAAGGGGCGGGAGTCCTGAGCAGTTCTTC	CASSLRGGSPEQFF
18	TRBV6-1	.	TRBJ1-2	TRBD1	TGTGCCAGCAGAAGGAAGCCGGGACAGCTGAGTTCTAACTATGGCTACACCTTC	CASRRKPGQLSSNYGYTF